This TCR beta chain was documented in a study of post-analysis software for immune sequencing data. As for the study in general: There were relapsing-remitting, secondary progressive and progressive-relapsing multiple sclerosis among the disease courses included.

For this clonotype: Its antigen is undetermined.

Study observations and caveats: When compared against controls, multiple sclerosis patients showed significantly lower normalized Chao1 diversity. Same-batch preparations were strongly co-clustered by F measure. Controls showed lower frequencies than patients for roughly five TRBV segments, and TRBV5-6, TRBV5-1 and TRBV20-1 were among these.

Germline lookup yields CDR1 SGHDT and CDR2 YYEEEE. The CDR3 runs 13 residues. Trimming shortened V by 1 base and J by 13 bases, and 12 bases separated the two germline ends. Sequencing libraries made from TCR beta cDNA carried unique molecular identifiers. The yield from roughly 1 to 10 million T cells was roughly 0.5 million cDNA molecules in total. One entry per CDR3 protein, called by TCRdb with MiXCR from the PCR reads. The sample lists fewer than 700,000 distinct CDR3 sequences, 44% occurring once. The V call is TRBV5-6, the J call TRBJ2-6; D is uncertain. This receptor was obtained from a girl aged 10-17 years with multiple sclerosis. Material for sequencing was blood. As DNA, the CDR3 is TGTGCCAGCAGCTTGTTTAGGGTCGGGGTCCTGACTTTC. The encoded protein is CASSLFRVGVLTF. The full variable domain, with the rest looked up from reference TRBV5-6 and TRBJ2-6, is DAGVTQSPTHLIKTRGQQVTLRCSPKSGHDTVSWYQQALGQGPQFIFQYYEEEERQRGNFPDRFSGHQFPNYSSELNVNALLLGDSALYLCASSLFRVGVLTFGAGSRLTVL.